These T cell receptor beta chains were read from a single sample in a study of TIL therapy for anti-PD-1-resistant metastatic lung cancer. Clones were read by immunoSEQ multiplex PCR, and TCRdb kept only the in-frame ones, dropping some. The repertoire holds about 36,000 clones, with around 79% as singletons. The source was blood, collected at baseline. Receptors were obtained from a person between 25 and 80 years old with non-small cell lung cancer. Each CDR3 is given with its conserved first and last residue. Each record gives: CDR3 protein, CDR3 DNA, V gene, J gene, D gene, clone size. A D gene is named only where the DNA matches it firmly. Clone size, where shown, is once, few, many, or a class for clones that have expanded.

CDR3: CASSQEQGTNEKLFF
DNA: TGTGCCAGCAGCCAGGAACAGGGGACTAATGAAAAACTGTTTTTT
V: TRBV4-2
J: TRBJ1-4
D: TRBD1
size: few

CDR3: CAIKDSGMNTEAFF
DNA: TGTGCCATAAAGGACAGCGGAATGAACACTGAAGCTTTCTTT
V: TRBV19
J: TRBJ1-1
D: .
size: few

CDR3: CASSPPGQIMAEAFF
DNA: TGTGCCAGCTCACCACCGGGACAGATAATGGCGGAAGCTTTCTTT
V: TRBV18
J: TRBJ1-1
D: TRBD1
size: .

CDR3: CASSFFSEAYGYTF
DNA: TGTGCCAGCAGTTTTTTCAGCGAGGCCTATGGCTACACCTTC
V: TRBV28
J: TRBJ1-2
D: .
size: .

CDR3: CASSLADITDTQYF
DNA: TGCGCCAGCAGCTTAGCGGACATCACAGATACGCAGTATTTT
V: TRBV5-1
J: TRBJ2-3
D: .
size: .

CDR3: CASSQDGRTEAFF
DNA: TGCGCCAGCAGCCAAGATGGGAGAACTGAAGCTTTCTTT
V: TRBV4-1
J: TRBJ1-1
D: .
size: .

CDR3: CASSLKEEGANGELFF
DNA: TGCGCCAGCAGCTTGAAAGAGGAGGGCGCAAACGGGGAGCTGTTTTTT
V: TRBV5-1
J: TRBJ2-2
D: .
size: .

CDR3: CASHPSYSNQPQHF
DNA: TGTGCCAGCCATCCCTCGTATAGCAATCAGCCCCAGCATTTT
V: TRBV28
J: TRBJ1-5
D: .
size: few

CDR3: CASSQDPFNTEAFF
DNA: TGCGCCAGCAGCCAAGATCCATTCAACACTGAAGCTTTCTTT
V: TRBV4-1
J: TRBJ1-1
D: .
size: few

CDR3: CASSLGSRTSGHEQYF
DNA: TGCGCCAGCAGCTTGGGGTCCAGGACTAGCGGCCACGAGCAGTACTTC
V: TRBV5-1
J: TRBJ2-7
D: TRBD2
size: .

CDR3: CASSLGASQPQHF
DNA: TGTGCCAGTAGTTTAGGAGCGAGTCAGCCCCAGCATTTT
V: TRBV19
J: TRBJ1-5
D: .
size: .

CDR3: CASSPLGRQDGQPQHF
DNA: TGTGCCAGCAGTCCGTTGGGACGGCAGGACGGTCAGCCCCAGCATTTT
V: TRBV28
J: TRBJ1-5
D: .
size: .

CDR3: CASSSPGTLWGYTF
DNA: TGTGCCAGCAGTTCCCCGGGCACTTTGTGGGGCTACACCTTC
V: TRBV6-5
J: TRBJ1-2
D: .
size: .

CDR3: CSVKPQGAGYEQYF
DNA: TGCAGCGTAAAACCACAGGGGGCGGGCTACGAGCAGTACTTC
V: TRBV29-1
J: TRBJ2-7
D: TRBD1
size: .

CDR3: CSAGLADTQYF
DNA: TGCAGTGCCGGATTGGCAGATACGCAGTATTTT
V: TRBV20-1
J: TRBJ2-3
D: .
size: .

CDR3: CASSPRGPGTEAFF
DNA: TGTGCCAGCAGCCCCAGGGGGCCCGGCACTGAAGCTTTCTTT
V: TRBV27
J: TRBJ1-1
D: TRBD1
size: .

CDR3: CASGLFSTTSYNEQFF
DNA: TGCGCCAGCGGACTATTTAGCACCACCTCCTACAATGAGCAGTTCTTC
V: TRBV23-1
J: TRBJ2-1
D: .
size: .

CDR3: CASTRGLVEQFF
DNA: TGTGCCAGCACCAGAGGACTAGTTGAGCAGTTCTTC
V: TRBV5-4
J: TRBJ2-1
D: TRBD2
size: .

CDR3: CSVGGGGNQPQHF
DNA: TGCAGCGTTGGAGGGGGCGGGAATCAGCCCCAGCATTTT
V: TRBV29-1
J: TRBJ1-5
D: TRBD1
size: few

CDR3: CASSLRLAGRQETQYF
DNA: TGTGCCAGCAGCTTACGGCTAGCGGGGAGACAAGAGACCCAGTACTTC
V: TRBV7-8
J: TRBJ2-5
D: TRBD2
size: .

CDR3: CSVADKMNTEAFF
DNA: TGCAGCGTTGCCGACAAAATGAACACTGAAGCTTTCTTT
V: TRBV29-1
J: TRBJ1-1
D: .
size: .

CDR3: CAWSVLENTEAFF
DNA: TGTGCCTGGAGTGTACTAGAAAACACTGAAGCTTTCTTT
V: TRBV30
J: TRBJ1-1
D: .
size: .

CDR3: CASQLGGETEAFF
DNA: TGCGCCAGCCAACTAGGGGGCGAAACTGAAGCTTTCTTT
V: TRBV5-1
J: TRBJ1-1
D: TRBD1
size: .

CDR3: CASSQDWGRGSTDTQYF
DNA: TGCGCCAGCAGCCAAGATTGGGGGCGGGGGAGCACAGATACGCAGTATTTT
V: TRBV4-3
J: TRBJ2-3
D: .
size: .

CDR3: CASSFLGDNEQFF
DNA: TGTGCCAGCAGCTTCCTAGGGGACAATGAGCAGTTCTTC
V: TRBV7-2
J: TRBJ2-1
D: .
size: few

CDR3: CASSVVQGTVSTEAFF
DNA: TGTGCCAGCAGCGTAGTACAGGGGACGGTGAGCACTGAAGCTTTCTTT
V: TRBV9
J: TRBJ1-1
D: TRBD1
size: .

CDR3: CASSPSFGEQFF
DNA: TGTGCCAGCAGCCCAAGTTTTGGAGAGCAGTTCTTC
V: TRBV7-2
J: TRBJ2-1
D: .
size: .

CDR3: CASRKYNDEAFF
DNA: TGTGCCAGCAGGAAATACAACGATGAAGCTTTCTTT
V: TRBV6-5
J: TRBJ1-1
D: .
size: .

CDR3: CATSRGVNRVPNTEAFF
DNA: TGTGCCACCAGCAGAGGGGTAAACCGGGTGCCGAACACTGAAGCTTTCTTT
V: TRBV15
J: TRBJ1-1
D: .
size: .

CDR3: CASSVEGRGRETQYF
DNA: TGTGCCAGCAGCGTAGAGGGGCGCGGGCGAGAGACCCAGTACTTC
V: TRBV9
J: TRBJ2-5
D: .
size: .

CDR3: CASSFGASGQPPRIYEQYF
DNA: TGTGCCAGCAGTTTCGGGGCGAGCGGTCAACCCCCCCGGATCTACGAGCAGTACTTC
V: TRBV27
J: TRBJ2-7
D: .
size: .

CDR3: CASSSRTGGREKLFF
DNA: TGTGCCAGCAGCTCCAGGACAGGGGGACGTGAAAAACTGTTTTTT
V: TRBV7-6
J: TRBJ1-4
D: TRBD1
size: .

CDR3: CASSPRVASGHYEQYF
DNA: TGTGCCAGCAGCCCGAGGGTCGCTAGCGGCCACTACGAGCAGTACTTC
V: TRBV7-3
J: TRBJ2-7
D: TRBD2
size: once

CDR3: CASSRPGLAGVPTYEQYF
DNA: TGTGCCAGCAGCCGCCCGGGACTAGCGGGTGTACCTACCTACGAGCAGTACTTC
V: TRBV4-2
J: TRBJ2-7
D: TRBD2
size: .

CDR3: CASSLGSGANVLTF
DNA: TGCGCCAGCAGCTTGGGGTCCGGGGCCAACGTCCTGACTTTC
V: TRBV5-1
J: TRBJ2-6
D: .
size: once

CDR3: CASSEDGNNEQFF
DNA: TGTGCCAGCAGCGAGGACGGGAACAATGAGCAGTTCTTC
V: TRBV11-1
J: TRBJ2-1
D: .
size: .

CDR3: CASSLAGEVYEQYF
DNA: TGTGCCAGCAGCCTAGCGGGAGAAGTCTACGAGCAGTACTTC
V: TRBV5-5
J: TRBJ2-7
D: TRBD2
size: .

CDR3: CASSLAPSGGGSYNEQFF
DNA: TGTGCCAGCAGCTTAGCGCCTAGCGGGGGGGGTTCCTACAATGAGCAGTTCTTC
V: TRBV7-6
J: TRBJ2-1
D: TRBD2
size: .

CDR3: CASSEPGQGQNEQFF
DNA: TGTGCCAGCAGTGAGCCGGGACAGGGTCAAAATGAGCAGTTCTTC
V: TRBV25-1
J: TRBJ2-1
D: TRBD1
size: .

CDR3: CASSARGSYEQYF
DNA: TGTGCCAGCAGCGCTCGGGGTTCCTACGAGCAGTACTTC
V: TRBV11-3
J: TRBJ2-7
D: .
size: .

CDR3: CASSSGQLNTDTQYF
DNA: TGTGCCAGCAGTAGCGGGCAACTCAACACAGATACGCAGTATTTT
V: TRBV6-6
J: TRBJ2-3
D: .
size: .

CDR3: CASSVGGGQGYEQYF
DNA: TGTGCCAGCAGCGTAGGGGGGGGCCAAGGGTACGAGCAGTACTTC
V: TRBV9
J: TRBJ2-7
D: .
size: .

CDR3: CASSSDLAGGRYNEQFF
DNA: TGTGCCAGCAGCTCCGATTTAGCGGGAGGGCGGTACAATGAGCAGTTCTTC
V: TRBV7-2
J: TRBJ2-1
D: TRBD2
size: .

CDR3: CASSLVPGGGLGGEQYF
DNA: TGTGCCAGCAGCTTGGTCCCGGGGGGCGGACTAGGTGGCGAGCAGTACTTC
V: TRBV5-4
J: TRBJ2-7
D: .
size: few

CDR3: CATKIPGQGIGTGELFF
DNA: TGTGCCACCAAAATACCGGGACAGGGGATTGGAACCGGGGAGCTGTTTTTT
V: TRBV7-2
J: TRBJ2-2
D: TRBD1
size: .

CDR3: CASSLRGTETQYF
DNA: TGTGCCAGCAGCTTACGGGGTACAGAAACGCAGTATTTT
V: TRBV7-2
J: TRBJ2-3
D: .
size: .

CDR3: CASSVAPYNNEQFF
DNA: TGTGCCAGCAGCGTAGCGCCGTATAACAATGAGCAGTTCTTC
V: TRBV9
J: TRBJ2-1
D: .
size: .

CDR3: CASSFTYNEQFF
DNA: TGTGCCAGCAGCTTCACTTACAATGAGCAGTTCTTC
V: TRBV7-2
J: TRBJ2-1
D: .
size: .

CDR3: CASSLDVSSGRNGELFF
DNA: TGTGCCAGCAGCTTAGATGTGTCTAGCGGGCGGAACGGGGAGCTGTTTTTT
V: TRBV11-2
J: TRBJ2-2
D: TRBD2
size: .

CDR3: CATSREKGGGEKLFF
DNA: TGTGCCACCAGCAGAGAAAAGGGGGGAGGTGAAAAACTGTTTTTT
V: TRBV15
J: TRBJ1-4
D: .
size: .